The sequence of this T cell receptor beta chain was determined in a study of blood T cell repertoires in COVID-19. Per the original data handling: Amplification of reference gene primers provided the estimated nucleated cell counts. The table came from immunoSEQ multiplex PCR; TCRdb's copy has only in-frame clones and leaves some out. That table is the source of V, J and clone size, and D and trimming were worked out from the DNA. The data contain more than 35,000 clones, more than 70% of them singletons. The CDR3 is made up of 18 amino acids. The ends lost 6 bases at V and 3 bases at J; junction bases unmatched: 13. CDR1 and CDR2 (germline): KGHDR, SFDVKD.

The specimen sequenced was peripheral blood. The TCR originated in a human donor in a cohort sampled during active COVID-19. The V call is TRBV24-1, the J call TRBJ1-6; the match to TRBD1 covers 7 bases. CDR3 region: CATSPYRDSDNYNSPLHF. The CDR3 DNA is TGTGCCACCAGTCCTTATAGGGACAGCGATAACTATAATTCACCCCTCCACTTT.